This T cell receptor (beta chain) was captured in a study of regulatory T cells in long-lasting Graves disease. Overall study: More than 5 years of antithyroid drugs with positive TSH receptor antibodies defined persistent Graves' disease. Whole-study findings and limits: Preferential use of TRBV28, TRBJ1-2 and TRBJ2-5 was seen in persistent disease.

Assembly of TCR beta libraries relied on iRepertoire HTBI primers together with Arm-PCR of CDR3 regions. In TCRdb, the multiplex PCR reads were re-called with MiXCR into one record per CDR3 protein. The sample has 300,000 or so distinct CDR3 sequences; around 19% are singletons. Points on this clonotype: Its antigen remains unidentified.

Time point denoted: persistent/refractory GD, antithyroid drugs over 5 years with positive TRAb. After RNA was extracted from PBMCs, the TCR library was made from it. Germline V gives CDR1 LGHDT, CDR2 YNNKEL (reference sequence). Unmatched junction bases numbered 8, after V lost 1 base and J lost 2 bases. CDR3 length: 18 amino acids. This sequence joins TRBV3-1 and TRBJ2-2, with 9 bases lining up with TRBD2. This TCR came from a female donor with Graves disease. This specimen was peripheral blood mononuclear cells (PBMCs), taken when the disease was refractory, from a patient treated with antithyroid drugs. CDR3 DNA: TGTGCCAGCAGCCAAGTCCGGACTAGCGAGGCTAACACCGGGGAGCTGTTTTTT. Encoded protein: CASSQVRTSEANTGELFF.